This is a list of T cell receptor beta chains from one sample in a study of cytotoxic CD8 clonotypes in ibrutinib-treated CLL. Sequencing was performed with immunoSEQ multiplex PCR; in TCRdb, only in-frame clones are kept and a portion is missing. The table records approximately 97,000 clones, approximately 71% of them present only once. The source material was PBMCs, sampled after 24 months of ibrutinib treatment. These receptors originate from a human donor with chronic lymphocytic leukemia. Both conserved end residues are part of each CDR3. The D gene is left open where the match is weak. A clone size is listed for some rows: how often the clone was seen (once, few, many), or a class if it is expanded.

-,TRBJ1-2,TRBV29-1,-,TGCAGCTTTGCACAGGGTACGGTTTTTGGCTACACCTTC,CSFAQGTVFGYTF
-,TRBJ2-3,TRBV18,-,TGTGCCAGCTCACCCCAACCTCGGTCCACAGATACGCAGTATTTT,CASSPQPRSTDTQYF
-,TRBJ1-1,TRBV27,-,TGTGCCAGCAGTTTGGCAGGGGCTGGGGGAGCTTTCTTT,CASSLAGAGGAFF
TRBD2,TRBJ2-1,TRBV19,few,TGTGCCAGTACCTCAAGGGCGGGAGCAGGACATGAGCAGTTCTTC,CASTSRAGAGHEQFF
TRBD1,TRBJ1-1,TRBV6-5,-,TGTGCCAGCAGTCAGGGACAGTTAAACACTGAAGCTTTCTTT,CASSQGQLNTEAFF
-,TRBJ2-3,TRBV29-1,-,TGCAGCGTTCAGGACCAGACAGATACGCAGTATTTT,CSVQDQTDTQYF
-,TRBJ1-5,TRBV27,few,TGTGCCAGCAGTTTGGGTCGGGGGAATCAGCCCCAGCATTTT,CASSLGRGNQPQHF
-,TRBJ1-2,TRBV19,-,TGTGCCAGTAGTAGCAACTATGGCTACACCTTC,CASSSNYGYTF
-,TRBJ2-7,TRBV7-2,-,TGTGCCAGCAGCTCCTTGCGAGGTTCTTACGAGCAGTACTTC,CASSSLRGSYEQYF
-,TRBJ1-3,TRBV19,-,TGTGCCAGTAGTTCGAACGTGGGACGGATCTCTGGAAACACCATATATTTT,CASSSNVGRISGNTIYF
TRBD1,TRBJ1-2,TRBV6-6,-,TGTGCCAAACCGGGACAGGGATGCTATGGCTACACCTTC,CAKPGQGCYGYTF
-,TRBJ2-7,TRBV20-1,-,TGCAGTGGGGCCCTCACTGGCGAGCAGTACTTC,CSGALTGEQYF
TRBD1,TRBJ2-5,TRBV2,-,TGTGCCAGCAGTGAACGGGACAGGGGTCGTCAAGAGACCCAGTACTTC,CASSERDRGRQETQYF
TRBD1,TRBJ1-6,TRBV9,-,TGTGCCAGCAGCGAGGGGACAGGTAATAATTCACCCCTCCACTTT,CASSEGTGNNSPLHF
-,TRBJ2-5,TRBV6-6,-,TGTGCCAGCAGTTCCTTTGGACAGGGCGGGGGAGAGACCCAGTACTTC,CASSSFGQGGGETQYF
-,TRBJ2-7,TRBV30,-,TGTGCCTGGAAGCGCAGGGGCTCCTACGAGCAGTACTTC,CAWKRRGSYEQYF
TRBD1,TRBJ1-1,TRBV7-9,-,TGTGCCAGCAGCCTTACAGGGGGGAACACTGAAGCTTTCTTT,CASSLTGGNTEAFF
-,TRBJ1-2,TRBV11-2,-,TGTGCCAGCAGCTTAGAAACAAGCCGAGCGCGCTACACCTTC,CASSLETSRARYTF
-,TRBJ2-6,TRBV7-9,-,TGTGCCAGCAGCCCCTACAGGGCCACTATATCTGGGGCCAACGTCCTGACTTTC,CASSPYRATISGANVLTF
-,TRBJ2-3,TRBV19,-,TGTGCCAGCGGGGACATCGCCAGCACAGATACGCAGTATTTT,CASGDIASTDTQYF
TRBD2,TRBJ2-3,TRBV2,once,TGTGCCAGCAGCGGCCTAGCGGGCCTCACAGATACGCAGTATTTT,CASSGLAGLTDTQYF
-,TRBJ2-7,TRBV30,-,TGTGCCTGGAGTCCAGGGACCTACGAGCAGTACTTC,CAWSPGTYEQYF
-,TRBJ2-3,TRBV7-9,-,TGTGCCAGCAGCTTACCAGGGACCGAGAGGACAGATACGCAGTATTTT,CASSLPGTERTDTQYF
-,TRBJ2-7,TRBV7-8,-,TGTGCCAGCAGCTTACCCCCCGGGAATGAGCAGTACTTC,CASSLPPGNEQYF
-,TRBJ2-5,TRBV19,-,TGTGCCAGTAGCTTTCCGGGGCTAAAAGAGACCCAGTACTTC,CASSFPGLKETQYF
-,TRBJ1-5,TRBV30,-,TGTGCCTGGACACAGGGCGGCAATCAGCCCCAGCATTTT,CAWTQGGNQPQHF
TRBD1,TRBJ2-7,TRBV2,-,TGTGCCAGCAGTACGGGACAGGGAAGAACCTACGAGCAGTACTTC,CASSTGQGRTYEQYF
-,TRBJ1-2,TRBV18,-,TGTGCCAGCTCACCAACCGTAACGGGGGGCCATGGCTACACCTTC,CASSPTVTGGHGYTF
TRBD1,TRBJ1-2,TRBV27,-,TGTGCCAGCAGCCGGACAGGGACTGGCTACACCTTC,CASSRTGTGYTF
-,TRBJ2-5,TRBV11-2,-,TGTGCCAGCAGCTTAGTTGCCCTTTCCGGGGCGATAGGAGAGACCCAGTACTTC,CASSLVALSGAIGETQYF